The text below deals with one T cell receptor beta chain. Mismatch with germline at one junction end may stem from a read error. This sample was included in a study of blood T cell repertoires in COVID-19. The length of the CDR3 is 15 residues. Germline CDR1 reads SNHLY; CDR2 reads FYNNEI. As processed by the authors: Amplification of reference gene primers provided the estimated nucleated cell counts. TCRdb's table, derived via immunoSEQ multiplex PCR, lists solely in-frame clones and lacks some. The V and J calls and the clone size are those of that table, but D and trimming were determined from the DNA. This table has roughly 71,000 clones, over 70% appearing once.

This receptor was identified in an older man who had recovered from COVID-19. The sequenced material came from peripheral blood. The V and J genes are TRBV2 and TRBJ1-5, with TRBD1 identical over 7 bases. The CDR3 region is CASSARRGSNQPQHF. CDR3 bases: TGTGCCAGTAGTGCGCGCAGGGGGAGCAATCAGCCCCAGCATTTT. The variable domain in full, completed from reference TRBV2 and TRBJ1-5, reads EPEVTQTPSHQVTQMGQEVILRCVPISNHLYFYWYRQILGQKVEFLVSFYNNEISEKSEIFDDQFSVERPDGSNFTLKIRSTKLEDSAMYFCASSARRGSNQPQHFGDGTRLSIL.